This record covers a single T cell receptor beta chain. Measured with immunoSEQ multiplex PCR; TCRdb has only the in-frame clones, and not every one. This sample has 200,000 to 250,000 clones, with 82% found just once. The source of the sample is a study of blood T cell repertoires in COVID-19. Background on the study: Acute-phase and convalescent COVID-19 samples originated in the United States, Italy and Spain. Sources were T cells, B-cell-depleted T cells, or PBMCs; the material itself was cDNA or gDNA.

Participant reports of clinical history set cohort assignment. Symptom resolution, clearance, or two negative PCRs marked the recovered donors of Cohort 3. The CDR3 spans 14 residues. Per germline, CDR1 SGDLS and CDR2 YYNGEE. With 3 bases removed from V and 2 bases from J, the gap between germline ends came to 9 bases. V and J are TRBV9 and TRBJ1-5, with D uncertain. The sample was PBMCs or T cells enriched from blood (not recorded which). This sequence was found in an older woman who had recovered from COVID-19. The CDR3 sequence: CASSGAGRNQPQHF. The CDR3 DNA follows: TGTGCCAGCAGCGGGGCGGGCCGCAATCAGCCCCAGCATTTT.